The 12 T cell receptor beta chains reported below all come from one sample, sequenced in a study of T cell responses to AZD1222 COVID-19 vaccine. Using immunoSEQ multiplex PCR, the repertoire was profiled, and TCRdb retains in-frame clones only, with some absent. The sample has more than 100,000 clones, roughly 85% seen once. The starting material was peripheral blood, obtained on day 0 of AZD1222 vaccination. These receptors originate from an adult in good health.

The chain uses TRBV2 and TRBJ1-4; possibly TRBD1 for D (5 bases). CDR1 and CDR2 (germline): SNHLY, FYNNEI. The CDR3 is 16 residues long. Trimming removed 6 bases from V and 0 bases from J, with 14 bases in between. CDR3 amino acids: CASRAGLKATNEKLFF. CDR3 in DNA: TGTGCCAGCAGGGCGGGACTTAAAGCAACTAATGAAAAACTGTTTTTT.

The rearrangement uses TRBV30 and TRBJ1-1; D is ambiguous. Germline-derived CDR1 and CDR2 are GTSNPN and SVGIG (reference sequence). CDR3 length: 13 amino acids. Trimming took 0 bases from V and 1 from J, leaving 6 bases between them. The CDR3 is CAWSVLGNTEAFF. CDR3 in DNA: TGTGCCTGGAGTGTATTGGGGAACACTGAAGCTTTCTTT.

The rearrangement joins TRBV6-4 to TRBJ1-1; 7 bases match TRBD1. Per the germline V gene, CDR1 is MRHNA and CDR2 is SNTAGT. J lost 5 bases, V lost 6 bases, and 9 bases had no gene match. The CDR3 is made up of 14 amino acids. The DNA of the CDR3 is TGTGCCAGCAGGCCCCAGGGGGGTCGAACTGAAGCTTTCTTT. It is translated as CASRPQGGRTEAFF.

CDR3: CASSPGLLSYEQYF. CDR3 sequence (DNA): TGTGCCAGTAGTCCTGGACTACTTTCCTACGAGCAGTACTTC. This chain joins TRBV19 and TRBJ2-7; weak D call: TRBD2 (6 bases). Germline CDR1 reads LNHDA; CDR2 reads SQIVND (reference sequence). This CDR3 region has 14 residues. Trimming shortened V by 5 bases and J by 1 base, and 12 bases separated the two germline ends.

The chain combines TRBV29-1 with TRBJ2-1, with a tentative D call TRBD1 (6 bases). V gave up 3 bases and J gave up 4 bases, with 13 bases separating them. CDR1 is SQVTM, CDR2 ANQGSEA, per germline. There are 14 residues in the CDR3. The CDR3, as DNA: TGCAGCGTTGATTTACAGGGTGTGTACAATGAGCAGTTCTTC. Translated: CSVDLQGVYNEQFF.

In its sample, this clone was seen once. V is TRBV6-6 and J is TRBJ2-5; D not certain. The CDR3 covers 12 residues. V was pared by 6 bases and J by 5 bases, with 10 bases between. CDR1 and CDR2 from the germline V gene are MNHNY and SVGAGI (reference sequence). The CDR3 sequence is CASRSLVETQYF. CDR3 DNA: TGTGCCAGCAGGTCTCTAGTGGAGACCCAGTACTTC.

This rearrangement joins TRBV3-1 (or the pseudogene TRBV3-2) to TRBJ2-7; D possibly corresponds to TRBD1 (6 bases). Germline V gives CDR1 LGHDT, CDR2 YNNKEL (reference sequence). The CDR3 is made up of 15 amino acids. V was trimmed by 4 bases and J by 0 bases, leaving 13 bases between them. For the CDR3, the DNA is TGTGCCAGCAGCCGCGGACAGACGAGCTCCTACGAGCAGTACTTC. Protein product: CASSRGQTSSYEQYF.

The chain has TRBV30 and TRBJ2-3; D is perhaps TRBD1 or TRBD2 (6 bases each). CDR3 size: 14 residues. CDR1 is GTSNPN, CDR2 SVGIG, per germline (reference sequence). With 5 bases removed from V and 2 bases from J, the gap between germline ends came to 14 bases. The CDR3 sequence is CAWWGDKFTDTQYF. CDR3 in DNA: TGTGCCTGGTGGGGGGACAAATTCACAGATACGCAGTATTTT.

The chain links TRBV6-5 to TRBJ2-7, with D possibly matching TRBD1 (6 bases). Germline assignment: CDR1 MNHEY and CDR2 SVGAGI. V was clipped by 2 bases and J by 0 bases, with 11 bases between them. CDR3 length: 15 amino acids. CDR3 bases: TGTGCCAGCAGTTACACATTGACAGGCTCCTACGAGCAGTACTTC. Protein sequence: CASSYTLTGSYEQYF.

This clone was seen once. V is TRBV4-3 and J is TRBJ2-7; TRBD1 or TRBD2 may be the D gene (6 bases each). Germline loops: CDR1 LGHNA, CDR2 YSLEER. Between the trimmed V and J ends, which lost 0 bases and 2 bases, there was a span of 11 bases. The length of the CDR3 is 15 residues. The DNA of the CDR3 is TGCGCCAGCAGCCAAGATCGGGGGCCAACCTACGAGCAGTACTTC. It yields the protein CASSQDRGPTYEQYF.

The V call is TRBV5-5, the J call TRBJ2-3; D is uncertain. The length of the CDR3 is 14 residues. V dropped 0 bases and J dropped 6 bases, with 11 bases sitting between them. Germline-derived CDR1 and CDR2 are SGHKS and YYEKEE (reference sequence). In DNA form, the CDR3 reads TGTGCCAGCAGCTTGGACAGCTCGGTTGATACGCAGTATTTT. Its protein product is CASSLDSSVDTQYF. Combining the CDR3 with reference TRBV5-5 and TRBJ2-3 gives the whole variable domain DAGVTQSPTHLIKTRGQQVTLRCSPISGHKSVSWYQQVLGQGPQFIFQYYEKEERGRGNFPDRFSARQFPNYSSELNVNALLLGDSALYLCASSLDSSVDTQYFGPGTRLTVL.

CDR3 residues: CARSRTGQISTDTQYF. CDR3 nucleotides: TGTGCCAGAAGCCGCACAGGACAGATTAGCACAGATACGCAGTATTTT. J is TRBJ2-3 and V is TRBV5-3; D possibly corresponds to TRBD1 (6 bases). TRBV5-3 is assigned to the ORF class and has an uncertain function. V was trimmed by 4 bases and J by 0 bases, leaving 15 bases between them. This CDR3 is 16 amino acids long.